This T cell receptor beta chain was identified during a study of blood T cells in healthy people across ages. Overall study context: Template switching caught about one barcoded beta molecule for each two T cells.

A second PCR of roughly 6 to 12 cycles used a sample-barcoded 5' primer and a J-beta primer mix. TCRdb used MiXCR to reprocess the 5' RACE reads, holding one entry per CDR3 protein. The repertoire includes 650,000 to 1,000,000 distinct CDR3 sequences, 46% of them detected once, and 15% to 20% sits in the top ten. Germline-derived CDR1 and CDR2 are MNHEY and SMNVEV (reference sequence). The CDR3 runs to 16 residues. The chain combines TRBV27 with TRBJ2-5, with TRBD2 matching over 10 bases. The J call may be incorrect, as the DNA end agrees better with TRBJ2-7. This receptor was obtained from a man older than 75 in good health. Source material: blood. CDR3 sequence reads: CASSFLAGAQIYEQYF. DNA of the CDR3: TGTGCCAGCAGTTTTCTAGCGGGAGCCCAGATCTACGAGCAGTACTTC.